Sequencing of this T cell receptor beta chain was carried out in a study of shared clonotypes between healthy human individuals. General observations from the study: Among the subsets, naive ones generally showed larger estimated richness than memory ones. In contrast to clonotypes shared by all four donors, non-shared clonotypes had lower generation probabilities.

Naive CD8 cells were CD45RO-negative, positively selected for CCR7, excluding terminally differentiated effector memory CD45RA+ cells. The protocol was immunoSEQ multiplex PCR, while the TCRdb copy is restricted to in-frame clones and leaves out a portion. The table includes about 1,800,000 clones, approximately 95% detected once. This clone has just one count. Its antigen is currently unknown. V lost 0 bases, J lost 6 bases, and 15 bases lay in between. In germline, CDR1 is SGHRS, CDR2 YFSETQ. The CDR3 has 16 residues. The sequence was collected from a man younger than 35 in good health. The chain combines TRBV5-1 with TRBJ2-2; tentatively, D is TRBD2 (5 bases). Material for sequencing was naive CD8+ T cells sorted from blood. The CDR3 DNA reads TGCGCCAGCAGCTTGGGTCGGGGTGATCTTCCCGGGGAGCTGTTTTTT. Residues: CASSLGRGDLPGELFF.